This T cell receptor beta chain emerged from a study of regulatory T cells in long-lasting Graves disease. Time point noted: persistent/refractory GD, antithyroid drugs over 5 years with positive TRAb. Scientists built the TCR library using RNA that was extracted from PBMCs. Arm-PCR with iRepertoire HTBI primers amplified the CDR3 regions for these TCR beta libraries. Each CDR3 protein gets one entry after TCRdb re-called the multiplex PCR reads with MiXCR. The repertoire includes a few hundred thousand distinct CDR3 sequences, around 20% of them detected once, and over 25% sits in the top ten. Per the germline V gene, CDR1 is LGHNA and CDR2 is YNFKEQ. The CDR3 is made up of 14 amino acids. V gave up 1 base and J gave up 2 bases, with 8 bases separating them. In this sample, this clonotype turned up a few times.

The sequence came from a female donor with Graves disease. The chain combines TRBV4-2 with TRBJ1-1; no definite D call. The starting material was peripheral blood mononuclear cells (PBMCs), obtained when the disease was refractory, from a patient treated with antithyroid drugs. CDR3 DNA: TGTGCCAGCAGCCAAGCCGGGCGCAACACTGAAGCTTTCTTT. Translation gives CASSQAGRNTEAFF.